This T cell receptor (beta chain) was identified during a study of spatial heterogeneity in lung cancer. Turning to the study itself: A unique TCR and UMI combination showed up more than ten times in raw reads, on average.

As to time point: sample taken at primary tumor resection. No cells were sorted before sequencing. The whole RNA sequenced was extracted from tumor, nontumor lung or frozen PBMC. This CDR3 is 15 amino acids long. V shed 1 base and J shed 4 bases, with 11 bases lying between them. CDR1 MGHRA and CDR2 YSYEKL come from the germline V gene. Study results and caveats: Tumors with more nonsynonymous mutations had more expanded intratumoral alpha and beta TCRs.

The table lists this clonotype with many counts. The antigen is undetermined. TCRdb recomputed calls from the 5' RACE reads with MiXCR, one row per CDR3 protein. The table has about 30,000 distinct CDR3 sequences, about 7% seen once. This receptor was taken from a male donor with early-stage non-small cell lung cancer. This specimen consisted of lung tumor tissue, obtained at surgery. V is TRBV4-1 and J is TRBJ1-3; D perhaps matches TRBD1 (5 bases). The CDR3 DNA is TGCGCCAGCAGCCAAGGCCAGGGCCGAGGAAACACCATATATTTT. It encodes CASSQGQGRGNTIYF.